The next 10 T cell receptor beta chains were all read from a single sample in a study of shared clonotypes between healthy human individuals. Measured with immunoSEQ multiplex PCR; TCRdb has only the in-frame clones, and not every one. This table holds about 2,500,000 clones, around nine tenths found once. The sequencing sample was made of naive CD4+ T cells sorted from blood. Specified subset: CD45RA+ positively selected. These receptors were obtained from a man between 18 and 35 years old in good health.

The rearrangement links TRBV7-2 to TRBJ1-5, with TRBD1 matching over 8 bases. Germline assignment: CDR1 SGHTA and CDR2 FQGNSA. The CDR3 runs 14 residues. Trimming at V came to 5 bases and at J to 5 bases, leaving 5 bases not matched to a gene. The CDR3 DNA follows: TGTGCCAGCAGCCCGGGACAGGTCTATCAGCCCCAGCATTTT. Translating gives CASSPGQVYQPQHF. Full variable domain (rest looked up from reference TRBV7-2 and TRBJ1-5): GAGVSQSPSNKVTEKGKDVELRCDPISGHTALYWYRQSLGQGLEFLIYFQGNSAPDKSGLPSDRFSAERTGGSVSTLTIQRTQQEDSAVYLCASSPGQVYQPQHFGDGTRLSIL.

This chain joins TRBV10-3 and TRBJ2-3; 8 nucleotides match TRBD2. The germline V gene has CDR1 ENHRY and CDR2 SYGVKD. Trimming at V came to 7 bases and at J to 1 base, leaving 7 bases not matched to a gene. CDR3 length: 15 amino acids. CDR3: CAITASGPGTDTQYF. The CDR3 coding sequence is TGTGCCATCACTGCTAGCGGGCCTGGCACAGATACGCAGTATTTT.

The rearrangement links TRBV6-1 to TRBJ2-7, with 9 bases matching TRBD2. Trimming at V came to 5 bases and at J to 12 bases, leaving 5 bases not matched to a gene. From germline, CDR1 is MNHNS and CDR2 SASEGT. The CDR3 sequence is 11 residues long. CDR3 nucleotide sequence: TGTGCCAGCAGTACGCGGGAGGGGATGTACTTC. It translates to CASSTREGMYF.

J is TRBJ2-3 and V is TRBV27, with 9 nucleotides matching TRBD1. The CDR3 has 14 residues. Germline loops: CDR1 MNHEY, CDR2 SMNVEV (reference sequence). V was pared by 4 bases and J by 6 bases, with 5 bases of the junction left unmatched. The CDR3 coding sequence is TGTGCCAGCAGTTCCACAGGGGGCTCGGATACGCAGTATTTT. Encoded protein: CASSSTGGSDTQYF.

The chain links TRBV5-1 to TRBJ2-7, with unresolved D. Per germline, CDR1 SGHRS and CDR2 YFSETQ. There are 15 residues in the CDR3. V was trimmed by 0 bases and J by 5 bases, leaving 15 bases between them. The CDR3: CASSLAERSGHEQYF. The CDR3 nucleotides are TGCGCCAGCAGCTTGGCTGAGAGGTCGGGCCACGAGCAGTACTTC.

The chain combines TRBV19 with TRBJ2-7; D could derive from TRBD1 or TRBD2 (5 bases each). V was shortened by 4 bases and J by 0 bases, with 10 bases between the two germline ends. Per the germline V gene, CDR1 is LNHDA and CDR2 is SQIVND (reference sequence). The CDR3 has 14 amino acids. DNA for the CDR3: TGTGCCAGTAGTAGATGGGGGAGCTCCTACGAGCAGTACTTC. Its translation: CASSRWGSSYEQYF.

The CDR3 spells CASSQDRGGRFTEAFF. CDR3 nucleotide sequence: TGCGCCAGCAGCCAAGATCGAGGGGGCCGGTTCACTGAAGCTTTCTTT. V gene TRBV4-3 combines with J gene TRBJ1-1; 7 bases match TRBD1. V trimming: 0 bases; J trimming: 4 bases; junction bases outside the gene matches: 8. From germline, CDR1 is LGHNA and CDR2 YSLEER. CDR3 length equals 16 residues.

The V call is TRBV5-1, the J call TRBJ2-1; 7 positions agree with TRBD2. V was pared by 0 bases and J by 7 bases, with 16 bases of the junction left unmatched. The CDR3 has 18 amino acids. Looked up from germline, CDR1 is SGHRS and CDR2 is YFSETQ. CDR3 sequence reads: CASSLVPDGGRFRNEQFF. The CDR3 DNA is TGCGCCAGCAGCTTGGTTCCCGACGGGGGGAGGTTCAGGAATGAGCAGTTCTTC.

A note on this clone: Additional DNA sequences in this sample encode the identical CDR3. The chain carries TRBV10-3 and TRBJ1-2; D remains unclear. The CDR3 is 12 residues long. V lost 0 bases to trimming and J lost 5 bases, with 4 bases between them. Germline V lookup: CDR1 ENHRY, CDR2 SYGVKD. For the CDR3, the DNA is TGTGCCATCAGTGAGTCCGGATATGGCTACACCTTC. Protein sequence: CAISESGYGYTF.

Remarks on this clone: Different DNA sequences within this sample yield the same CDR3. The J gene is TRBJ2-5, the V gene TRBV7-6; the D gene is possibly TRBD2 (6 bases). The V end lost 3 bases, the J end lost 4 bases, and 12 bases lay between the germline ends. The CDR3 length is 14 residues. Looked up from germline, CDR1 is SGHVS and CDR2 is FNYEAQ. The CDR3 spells CASSFQGGGETQYF. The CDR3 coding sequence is TGTGCCAGCAGCTTTCAGGGAGGAGGAGAGACCCAGTACTTC.